Below, 26 T cell receptor beta chains from the same sample are listed, as sequenced in a study of T cells in Graves' hyperthyroidism and ophthalmopathy. Researchers took RNA transcripts and amplified the TCR beta CDR3 regions from them. Primed by the HTBI set, a first-round RT-PCR was run on the TCR CDR3. TCRdb re-derived calls from the multiplex PCR reads in MiXCR, one entry per CDR3 protein. The sample lists about 550,000 distinct CDR3 sequences, roughly 20% seen once, with more than 25% in the top ten. The sequenced sample consisted of blood. The source is a man aged 18 to 29 with Graves' hyperthyroidism.

With regard to this clonotype: A much more abundant neighbour one base away suggests this may be a read error. CDR3 amino acids: CASSQDGQPQHF. For the CDR3, the DNA is TGCGCCAGCAGCCAAGATGGTCAGCCCCAGCATTTT. The chain is built from TRBV4-1 and TRBJ1-5; no reliable D call. This CDR3 contains 12 residues. The V gene's germline CDR1 is MGHRA and CDR2 YSYEKL. V lost 0 bases to trimming and J lost 6 bases, with 3 bases between them.

This clonotype has a count of ten or more. This chain links TRBV19 with TRBJ2-7; D is perhaps TRBD1 (5 bases). V lost 3 bases and J lost 3, with 9 bases in between. CDR3 length: 13 amino acids. CDR1 and CDR2 (germline): LNHDA, SQIVND (reference sequence). The DNA for the CDR3 is TGTGCCAGTAGTATCCAAGACAGCTACGAGCAGTACTTC. It yields the protein CASSIQDSYEQYF.

As to this clonotype: An end of the junction differs from the germline gene, which may be a read error. The V call is TRBV5-6, the J call TRBJ2-7; D may be TRBD2 (5 bases). The CDR3 is made up of 13 amino acids. Per germline, CDR1 SGHDT and CDR2 YYEEEE. CDR3 nucleotides: TGTGCCAGCGGGAGTCAGACTTCTTACGAGCTGTACTTC. Its protein is CASGSQTSYELYF.

This clonotype occurred many times. V gene TRBV10-2 combines with J gene TRBJ2-5, with D possibly being TRBD2 (5 bases). The CDR3 sequence is 15 residues long. Looked up from germline, CDR1 is WSHSY and CDR2 is SAAADI. V lost 0 bases and J lost 4, with 12 bases in between. The CDR3 DNA follows: TGCGCCAGCAGTGAGTCTCCCGGACGGGGAGAGACCCAGTACTTC. Translating gives CASSESPGRGETQYF.

In this sample, this clonotype turned up a few times. Here the CDR3 reads CASSRDIALPRELFF. In DNA, the CDR3 is TGCGCCAGCAGCAGGGACATAGCTCTTCCTCGGGAGCTGTTTTTT. This chain connects TRBV5-1 to TRBJ2-2; tentatively, D is TRBD1 (6 bases). The ends were cut back, 4 bases at V and 9 bases at J, with 19 bases in the middle. The CDR3 length is 15 residues. CDR1 and CDR2 from the germline V gene are SGHRS and YFSETQ.

This clonotype was found once. Here the CDR3 DNA reads TGTGCCAGCAGCGTGGGGACAGGCTGGGAGACCCAGTACTTC. Its protein is CASSVGTGWETQYF. V is TRBV9 and J is TRBJ2-5; 8 bases line up with TRBD1. Germline CDR1 is SGDLS and CDR2 is YYNGEE. The CDR3 covers 14 residues. V lost 2 bases and J lost 5; bases outside the gene matches: 5.

The rearrangement links TRBV20-1 to TRBJ2-5; D is perhaps TRBD1 (5 bases). V lost 6 bases and J 3 bases, leaving 14 bases between the germline ends. There are 13 residues in the CDR3. Germline CDR1 and CDR2: DFQATT and SNEGSKA (reference sequence). CDR3 nucleotides: TGCAGTGCCCAAAAGGGGAACGAAGAGACCCAGTACTTC. Encoded protein: CSAQKGNEETQYF.

This rearrangement joins TRBV28 to TRBJ2-5, with D possibly matching TRBD1 (5 bases). The germline V and J ends were trimmed by 9 bases and 1 base, with 15 bases remaining between them. Germline CDR1 reads MDHEN; CDR2 reads SYDVKM. The CDR3 length is 14 residues. DNA of the CDR3: TGTGCCAGAAGACCCGACAGTTCCCAAGAGACCCAGTACTTC. Translation: CARRPDSSQETQYF.

This clonotype was counted ten times or more. This chain links TRBV27 with TRBJ1-2, with 7 bases aligning to TRBD1. V was pared by 5 bases and J by 4 bases, with 10 bases of the junction left unmatched. The CDR3 contains 15 residues. Germline CDR1 MNHEY, CDR2 SMNVEV (reference sequence). Here the CDR3 reads CASSLGPGQSYGYTF. CDR3 DNA: TGTGCCAGCAGTCTTGGACCGGGACAGAGCTATGGCTACACCTTC.

This clonotype was seen ten or more times. CDR3 in DNA: TGTGCCAGTAGCCCATTCGGCAGTCTGTATGGCTACACCTTC. It yields the protein CASSPFGSLYGYTF. The chain recombines TRBV19 with TRBJ1-2; D not certain. CDR1 is LNHDA, CDR2 SQIVND, per germline (reference sequence). V was trimmed by 6 bases and J by 5 bases, leaving 16 bases between them. CDR3 length: 14 amino acids.

Many counts were recorded for this clonotype. The genes are TRBV28 and TRBJ1-2, with a tentative D call TRBD1 (5 bases). V was pared by 1 base and J by 8 bases, with 14 bases between. Germline CDR1 reads MDHEN; CDR2 reads SYDVKM. The CDR3 contains 14 residues. This CDR3 reads CASSLLWQGGGYTF. CDR3 nucleotide sequence: TGTGCCAGCAGTTTATTGTGGCAGGGAGGCGGCTACACCTTC.

The rearrangement uses TRBV6-2 or TRBV6-3 and TRBJ2-7; D is undetermined. The CDR3 sequence is 12 residues long. V lost 2 bases and J 5 bases, leaving 7 bases between the germline ends. Germline V gene lookup returns CDR1 MNHEY and CDR2 SVGEGT. CDR3 coding DNA: TGTGCCAGCAGTTACGTTCGGGACGAGCAGTACTTC. Its translation is CASSYVRDEQYF.

The chain is built from TRBV25-1 and TRBJ1-2; 9 bases are a match to TRBD1. V gave up 7 bases and J gave up 6 bases; unmatched junction bases: 6. This CDR3 contains 13 residues. Germline lookup yields CDR1 MGHDK and CDR2 SYGVNS. This chain's CDR3 is CASTTQGADGYTF. CDR3 nucleotides: TGTGCCAGCACCACACAGGGGGCTGATGGCTACACCTTC.

V usage is TRBV13 and J usage is TRBJ2-2, with TRBD2 matching 11 bases. This CDR3 has 16 residues. Germline V gives CDR1 PRHDT, CDR2 FYEKMQ (reference sequence). The V and J ends lost 6 bases and 4 bases, in that order; junction bases with no gene match: 7. The CDR3 DNA sequence: TGTGCCAGCAGTCCTCCGGGACTAGCGGCCACCGGGGAGCTGTTTTTT. It is translated as CASSPPGLAATGELFF. The whole variable domain, remainder taken from reference TRBV13 and TRBJ2-2, is AAGVIQSPRHLIKEKRETATLKCYPIPRHDTVYWYQQGPGQDPQFLISFYEKMQSDKGSIPDRFSAQQFSDYHSELNMSSLELGDSALYFCASSPPGLAATGELFFGEGSRLTVL.

This clonotype was observed at least ten times. The chain links TRBV6-1 to TRBJ1-5; D unresolved. The CDR3 is 14 amino acids. Per the germline V gene, CDR1 is MNHNS and CDR2 is SASEGT. Deletions cut 7 bases from V and 4 bases from J, with 14 bases between. In DNA, the CDR3 is TGTGCCAGCACGCCGGGGAGTGGGAATCAGCCCCAGCATTTT. Amino acids: CASTPGSGNQPQHF.

The table lists this clonotype with a count of one. The rearrangement links TRBV6-5 to TRBJ1-6; possibly TRBD1 for D (5 bases). From germline, CDR1 is MNHEY and CDR2 SVGAGI. CDR3 length: 15 amino acids. The ends were cut back, 0 bases at V and 10 bases at J, with 13 bases in the middle. CDR3 protein: CASSYSAGGGSPLHF. Here the CDR3 DNA reads TGTGCCAGCAGTTACTCTGCGGGCGGGGGATCACCCCTCCACTTT.

This clonotype appeared a few times. The chain couples TRBV18 to TRBJ1-1, with 7 nucleotides matching TRBD1. The CDR3 sequence is 16 residues long. Germline values: CDR1 KGHSH, CDR2 LQKENI. Trimming removed 4 bases from V and 1 base from J; junction bases left unmatched: 9. The CDR3 DNA is TGTGCCAGCTCACTTAATAGGGGGCGCGGGAACACTGAAGCTTTCTTT. Its protein product is CASSLNRGRGNTEAFF.

This clonotype was counted many times. The gene calls are TRBV12-5 and TRBJ1-5; a possible D gene is TRBD1 (6 bases). In germline, CDR1 is LGHNT, CDR2 FRNRAP. There are 17 residues in the CDR3. V lost 0 bases and J lost 2, with 14 bases in between. DNA of the CDR3: TGTGCTAGTGGTTTGGTAATCAGGGGCTCTGGCAATCAGCCCCAGCATTTT. Protein: CASGLVIRGSGNQPQHF.

This clonotype was found many times. The CDR3 nucleotides read TGCAGTGCGCGATACCCAGGGCGGTACGAGCAGTACTTC. As protein: CSARYPGRYEQYF. The chain recombines TRBV20-1 with TRBJ2-7; maybe TRBD1 (5 bases). Germline V gene sequence: CDR1 DFQATT, CDR2 SNEGSKA (reference sequence). V was shortened by 6 bases and J by 4 bases, with 16 bases between the two germline ends. The CDR3 sequence is 13 residues long.

This clonotype has ten or more counts. The chain is built from TRBV6-1 and TRBJ2-5; unclear D gene. Per germline, CDR1 MNHNS and CDR2 SASEGT. This CDR3 is 15 amino acids long. Trimming took 5 bases from V and 7 from J, leaving 20 bases between them. The CDR3 bases are TGTGCCAGCAGTCCCACCCTACTGGACGGCAGGACCCAGTACTTC. This sequence encodes CASSPTLLDGRTQYF.

This clonotype was counted ten times or more. The chain combines TRBV28 with TRBJ2-5, with 8 bases identical to TRBD1. V lost 6 bases, J lost 4 bases, and 7 bases stayed unmatched. The CDR3 covers 14 residues. Germline assignment: CDR1 MDHEN and CDR2 SYDVKM. The CDR3 sequence: CASRAGGLVETQYF. CDR3 sequence (DNA): TGTGCCAGCAGGGCAGGGGGCTTGGTAGAGACCCAGTACTTC.

There are many counts of this clonotype. The chain recombines TRBV6-5 with TRBJ2-5; D unclear. CDR3 size: 13 residues. Germline-derived CDR1 and CDR2 are MNHEY and SVGAGI. V was shortened by 0 bases and J by 4 bases, with 6 bases between the two germline ends. CDR3 residues: CASSYSKGETQYF. The CDR3 DNA follows: TGTGCCAGCAGTTACTCGAAGGGAGAGACCCAGTACTTC.

There are a few counts of this clonotype. The genes are TRBV7-8 and TRBJ1-1; 7 nucleotides align to TRBD1. The V and J ends lost 5 bases and 4 bases, in that order; junction bases with no gene match: 10. Germline V gene lookup returns CDR1 SGHVS and CDR2 FQNEAQ. The CDR3 length is 15 residues. CDR3 in amino acids: CASSPGVTGPTEAFF. In DNA, the CDR3 is TGTGCCAGCAGCCCTGGGGTGACAGGGCCCACTGAAGCTTTCTTT.

The rearrangement links TRBV24-1 to TRBJ1-2, with no clear D. Trimming stripped 7 bases from V and 4 bases from J, with 21 bases between. Germline V gives CDR1 KGHDR, CDR2 SFDVKD. CDR3 length: 16 amino acids. CDR3 DNA: TGTGCCACCAGCCACGACGGAGGAAGGGTTTCCTATGGCTACACCTTC. Its protein is CATSHDGGRVSYGYTF.

This clonotype was observed a few times. V gene TRBV4-1 combines with J gene TRBJ1-1; tentatively, D is TRBD1 (6 bases). Between the trimmed V and J ends, which lost 4 bases and 4 bases, there was a span of 13 bases. The V gene's germline CDR1 is MGHRA and CDR2 YSYEKL. The CDR3 has 14 residues. Here the CDR3 reads CASSRGAVGTEAFF. The CDR3 bases are TGCGCCAGCAGCCGGGGGGCGGTTGGCACTGAAGCTTTCTTT.

This clonotype has at least ten counts. V and J are TRBV4-1 and TRBJ1-5; a weak D match, TRBD1 (6 bases). The V end was cut by 4 bases, the J end by 7 bases, with 11 bases between. The CDR3 consists of 13 residues. Germline CDR1 MGHRA, CDR2 YSYEKL. The CDR3 nucleotides read TGCGCCAGCAGCCCCCCAGGGGACCAGCCCCAGCATTTT. This sequence encodes CASSPPGDQPQHF.